The 10 T cell receptor beta chains given below trace back to one sample, sequenced in a study of cytomegalovirus exposure and HLA in healthy donors. TCRdb keeps only in-frame clones here, not all; method: immunoSEQ multiplex PCR. The sample holds about 220,000 clones; over 80% are singletons and the top ten take approximately 1%. The source material was PBMCs. The receptors come from a young woman in good health and CMV-seronegative.

This clone was picked up a small number of times. The V gene is TRBV4-1, the J gene TRBJ1-1; D not resolved. Germline V gene lookup returns CDR1 MGHRA and CDR2 YSYEKL. Trimming left V 3 bases short and J 5 bases short, with 16 bases between. The CDR3 spans 15 residues. The CDR3: CASSHITSAGTEAFF. The CDR3 DNA is TGCGCCAGCAGCCATATTACGTCGGCGGGGACTGAAGCTTTCTTT.

This clone appeared once. The CDR3 coding sequence is TGTGCCAGCAGTGAATCCCCAGGGTATTATGGCTACACCTTC. Its protein product is CASSESPGYYGYTF. This rearrangement joins TRBV25-1 to TRBJ1-2; tentatively, D is TRBD1 (5 bases). CDR3 length: 14 residues. V was pared by 1 base and J by 5 bases, with 11 bases between. Germline values: CDR1 MGHDK, CDR2 SYGVNS.

V usage is TRBV6-1 and J usage is TRBJ2-2; possible D gene TRBD1, 5 bases. The length of the CDR3 is 16 residues. Germline V gene lookup returns CDR1 MNHNS and CDR2 SASEGT. V was clipped by 4 bases and J by 2 bases, with 14 bases between them. CDR3 sequence: CASSVWGGTNTGELFF. The DNA of the CDR3 is TGTGCCAGCAGTGTGTGGGGCGGTACAAACACCGGGGAGCTGTTTTTT.

This chain connects TRBV7-2 to TRBJ2-1; TRBD2 is a possible D gene (6 bases). V shed 0 bases and J shed 3 bases, with 9 bases lying between them. Germline CDR1 and CDR2: SGHTA and FQGNSA. The CDR3 sequence is 15 residues long. The CDR3 DNA is TGTGCCAGCAGCTTAGCGGGAGGAATCTACAATGAGCAGTTCTTC. Translating gives CASSLAGGIYNEQFF.

The chain has TRBV28 and TRBJ2-7; TRBD1 agrees at 11 bases. This CDR3 region has 15 residues. Germline V gives CDR1 MDHEN, CDR2 SYDVKM. The V and J ends lost 6 bases and 4 bases, in that order; junction bases with no gene match: 8. CDR3 protein: CASSPSGTGGYEQYF. Written as DNA, the CDR3 is TGTGCCAGCAGCCCGTCGGGGACAGGGGGTTACGAGCAGTACTTC.

The genes are TRBV5-1 and TRBJ1-5; tentative D call: TRBD1 (5 bases). V lost 4 bases and J lost 4, with 9 bases in between. Germline V gene data show CDR1 as SGHRS and CDR2 as YFSETQ. This CDR3 comprises 13 residues. CDR3 nucleotides: TGCGCCAGCAGCCAGACAGTTAATCAGCCCCAGCATTTT. Translated, it gives CASSQTVNQPQHF. The complete variable domain, with remaining parts taken from reference TRBV5-1 and TRBJ1-5, reads KAGVTQTPRYLIKTRGQQVTLSCSPISGHRSVSWYQQTPGQGLQFLFEYFSETQRNKGNFPGRFSGRQFSNSRSEMNVSTLELGDSALYLCASSQTVNQPQHFGDGTRLSIL.

The V gene is TRBV5-1, the J gene TRBJ2-1, with 14 bases aligning to TRBD2. The V gene end was trimmed by 2 bases and the J gene end by 9 bases; junction bases not matched to a gene: 4. CDR1 and CDR2 (germline): SGHRS, YFSETQ. The CDR3 has 15 residues. Written as DNA, the CDR3 is TGCGCCAGCAGCTTTACGGGACTAGCGGGAGTTGAGCAGTTCTTC. Protein sequence: CASSFTGLAGVEQFF.

The V and J genes are TRBV11-2 and TRBJ2-7; 7 bases fit TRBD1. V was pared by 5 bases and J by 3 bases, with 10 bases of the junction left unmatched. Germline V gene lookup returns CDR1 SGHAT and CDR2 FQNNGV. This CDR3 has 15 residues. CDR3 amino acids: CASSAISGTDYEQYF. The CDR3 nucleotides read TGTGCCAGCAGCGCAATATCCGGGACAGACTACGAGCAGTACTTC.

This sequence joins TRBV10-1 and TRBJ2-1, with TRBD2 matching over 9 bases. The ends lost 4 bases at V and 10 bases at J; junction bases unmatched: 8. The germline V gene encodes CDR1 WNHNN and CDR2 SYGVQD (reference sequence). The CDR3 consists of 14 residues. CDR3 protein: CASSVSSGNEEQFF. The CDR3 DNA reads TGCGCCAGCAGTGTGTCTAGCGGGAACGAGGAGCAGTTCTTC.

The rearrangement uses TRBV5-6 and TRBJ2-1; D might be TRBD2 (6 bases). With 2 bases removed from V and 4 bases from J, the gap between germline ends came to 19 bases. CDR3 length: 17 residues. Germline values: CDR1 SGHDT, CDR2 YYEEEE. The DNA of the CDR3 is TGTGCCAGCAGCTTAATCCGATTGCGCGGGGCTTACAATGAGCAGTTCTTC. This codes for CASSLIRLRGAYNEQFF.